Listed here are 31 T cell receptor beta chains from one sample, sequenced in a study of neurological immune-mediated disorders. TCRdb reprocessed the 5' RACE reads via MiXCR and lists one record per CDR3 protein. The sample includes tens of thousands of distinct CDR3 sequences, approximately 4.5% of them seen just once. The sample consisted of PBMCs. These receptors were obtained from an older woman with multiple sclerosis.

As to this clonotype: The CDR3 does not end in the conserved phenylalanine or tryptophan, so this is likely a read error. CDR3 in DNA: TGTGCCAGCTCACTAGGACAGAATAATTCACCCCTCCACAAT. This sequence encodes CASSLGQNNSPLHN. This chain uses TRBV18 with TRBJ1-6; TRBD1 is a possible D gene (6 bases). The V end lost 4 bases, the J end lost 5 bases, and 9 bases lay between the germline ends. Germline assignment: CDR1 KGHSH and CDR2 LQKENI. CDR3 length: 14 amino acids.

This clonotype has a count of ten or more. CDR3 sequence: CAIRQGTETQYF. The CDR3 bases are TGTGCCATCCGACAGGGGACGGAGACCCAGTACTTC. V is TRBV28 and J is TRBJ2-5; 8 nucleotides align to TRBD1. The CDR3 runs to 12 residues. Germline CDR1 is MDHEN and CDR2 is SYDVKM. V was pared by 10 bases and J by 5 bases, with 6 bases of the junction left unmatched.

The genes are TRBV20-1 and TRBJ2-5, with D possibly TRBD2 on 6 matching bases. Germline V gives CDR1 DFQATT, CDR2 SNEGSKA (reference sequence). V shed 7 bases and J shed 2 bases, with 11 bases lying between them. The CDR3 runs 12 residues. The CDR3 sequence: CSVGGLQETQYF. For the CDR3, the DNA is TGCAGTGTTGGGGGACTGCAAGAGACCCAGTACTTC.

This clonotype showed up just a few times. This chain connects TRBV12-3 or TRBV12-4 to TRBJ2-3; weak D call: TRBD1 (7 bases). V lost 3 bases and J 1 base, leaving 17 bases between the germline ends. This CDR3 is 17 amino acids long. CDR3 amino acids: CASSFPQGGKGTDTQYF. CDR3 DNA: TGTGCCAGCAGTTTCCCCCAGGGGGGTAAGGGCACAGATACGCAGTATTTT.

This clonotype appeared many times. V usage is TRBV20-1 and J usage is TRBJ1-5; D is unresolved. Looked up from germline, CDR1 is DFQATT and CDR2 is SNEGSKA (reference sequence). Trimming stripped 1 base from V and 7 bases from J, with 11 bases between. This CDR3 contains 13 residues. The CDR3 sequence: CSARGRGRQPQHF. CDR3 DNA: TGCAGTGCTAGAGGACGAGGACGGCAGCCCCAGCATTTT.

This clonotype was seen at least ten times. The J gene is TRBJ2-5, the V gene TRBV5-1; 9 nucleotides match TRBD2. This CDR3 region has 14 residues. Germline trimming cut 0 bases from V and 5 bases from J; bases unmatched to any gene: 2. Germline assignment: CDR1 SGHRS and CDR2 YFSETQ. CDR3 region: CASSLVAGVETQYF. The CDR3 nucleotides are TGCGCCAGCAGCTTGGTAGCGGGAGTGGAGACCCAGTACTTC.

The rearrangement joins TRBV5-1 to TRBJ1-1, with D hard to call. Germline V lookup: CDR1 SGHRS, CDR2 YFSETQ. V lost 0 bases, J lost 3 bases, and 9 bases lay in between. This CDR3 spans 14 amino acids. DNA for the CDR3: TGCGCCAGCAGCTTGGAGCCGGGAGACACTGAAGCTTTCTTT. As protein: CASSLEPGDTEAFF.

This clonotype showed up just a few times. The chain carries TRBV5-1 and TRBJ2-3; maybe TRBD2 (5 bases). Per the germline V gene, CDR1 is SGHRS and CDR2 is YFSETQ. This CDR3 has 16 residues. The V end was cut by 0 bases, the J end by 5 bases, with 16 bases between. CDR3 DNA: TGCGCCAGCAGCTTGGCGGGCCAGAGGGTACTAGATACGCAGTATTTT. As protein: CASSLAGQRVLDTQYF.

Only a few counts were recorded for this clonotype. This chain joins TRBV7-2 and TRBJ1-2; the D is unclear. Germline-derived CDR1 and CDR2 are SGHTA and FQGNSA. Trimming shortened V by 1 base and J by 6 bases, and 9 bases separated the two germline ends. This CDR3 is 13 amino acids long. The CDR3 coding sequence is TGTGCCAGCAGCTTAGGCGTGAGGGATGGCTACACCTTC. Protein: CASSLGVRDGYTF.

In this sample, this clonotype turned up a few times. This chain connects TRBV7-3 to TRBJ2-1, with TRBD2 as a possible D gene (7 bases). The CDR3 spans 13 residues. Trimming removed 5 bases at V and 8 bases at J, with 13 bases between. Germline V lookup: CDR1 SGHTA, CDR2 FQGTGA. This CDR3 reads CASSPTGRDEQFF. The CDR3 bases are TGTGCCAGCAGCCCCACAGGGAGGGATGAGCAGTTCTTC.

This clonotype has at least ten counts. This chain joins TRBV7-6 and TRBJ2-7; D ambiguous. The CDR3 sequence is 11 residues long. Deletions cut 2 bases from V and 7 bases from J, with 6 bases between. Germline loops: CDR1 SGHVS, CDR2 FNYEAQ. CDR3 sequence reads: CASSLSVEQYF. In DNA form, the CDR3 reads TGTGCCAGCAGCTTAAGTGTTGAGCAGTACTTC.

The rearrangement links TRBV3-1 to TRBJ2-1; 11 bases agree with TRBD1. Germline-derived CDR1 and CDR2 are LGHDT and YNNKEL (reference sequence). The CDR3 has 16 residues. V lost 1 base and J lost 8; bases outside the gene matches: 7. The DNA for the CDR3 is TGTGCCAGCAGCCAAGTTGGGGACAGGGGGAGGGATGAGCAGTTCTTC. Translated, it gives CASSQVGDRGRDEQFF.

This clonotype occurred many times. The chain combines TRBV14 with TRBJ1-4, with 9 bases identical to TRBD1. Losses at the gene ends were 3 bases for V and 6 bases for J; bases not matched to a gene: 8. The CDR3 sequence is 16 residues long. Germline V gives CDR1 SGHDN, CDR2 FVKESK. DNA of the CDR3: TGTGCCAGCAGCCAGCTTACAGGGGGCGCGTATGAAAAACTGTTTTTT. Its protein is CASSQLTGGAYEKLFF.

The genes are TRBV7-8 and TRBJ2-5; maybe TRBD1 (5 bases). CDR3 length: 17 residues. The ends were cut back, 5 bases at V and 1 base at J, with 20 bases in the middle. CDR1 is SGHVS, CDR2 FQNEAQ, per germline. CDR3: CASSPRWGKTSQETQYF. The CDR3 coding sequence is TGTGCCAGCAGCCCCCGATGGGGCAAGACTTCCCAAGAGACCCAGTACTTC.

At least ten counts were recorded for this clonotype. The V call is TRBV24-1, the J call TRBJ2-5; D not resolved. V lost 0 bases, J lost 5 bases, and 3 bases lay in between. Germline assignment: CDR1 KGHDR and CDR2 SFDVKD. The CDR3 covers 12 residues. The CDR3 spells CATSDLYETQYF. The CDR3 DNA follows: TGTGCCACCAGTGATTTGTACGAGACCCAGTACTTC.

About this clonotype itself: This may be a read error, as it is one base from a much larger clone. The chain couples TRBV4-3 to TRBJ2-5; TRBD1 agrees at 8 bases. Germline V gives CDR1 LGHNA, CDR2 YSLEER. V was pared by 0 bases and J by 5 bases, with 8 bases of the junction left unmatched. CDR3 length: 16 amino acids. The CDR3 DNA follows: TGCGCCAGCAGCCAAGATTCGACAGGGGACTGGGAGACCCAGTACTTC. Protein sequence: CASSQDSTGDWETQYF.

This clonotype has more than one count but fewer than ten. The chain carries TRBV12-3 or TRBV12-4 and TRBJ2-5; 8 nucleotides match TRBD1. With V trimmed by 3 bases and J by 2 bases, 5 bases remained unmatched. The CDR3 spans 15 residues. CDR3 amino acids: CASSFGTGVQETQYF. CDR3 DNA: TGTGCCAGCAGTTTTGGGACAGGTGTACAAGAGACCCAGTACTTC.

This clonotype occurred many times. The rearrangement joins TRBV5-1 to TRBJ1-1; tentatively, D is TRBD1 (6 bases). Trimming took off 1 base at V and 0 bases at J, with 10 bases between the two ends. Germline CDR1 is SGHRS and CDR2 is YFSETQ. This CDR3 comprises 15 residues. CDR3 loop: CASSLWGAMNTEAFF. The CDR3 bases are TGCGCCAGCAGCTTGTGGGGGGCTATGAACACTGAAGCTTTCTTT.

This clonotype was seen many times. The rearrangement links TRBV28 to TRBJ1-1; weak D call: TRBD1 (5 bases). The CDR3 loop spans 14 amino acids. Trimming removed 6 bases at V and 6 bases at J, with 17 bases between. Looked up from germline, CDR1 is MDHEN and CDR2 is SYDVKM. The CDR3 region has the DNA TGTGCCAGCAGCTCCTTTAACAGGATCGCTGAAGCTTTCTTT. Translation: CASSSFNRIAEAFF.

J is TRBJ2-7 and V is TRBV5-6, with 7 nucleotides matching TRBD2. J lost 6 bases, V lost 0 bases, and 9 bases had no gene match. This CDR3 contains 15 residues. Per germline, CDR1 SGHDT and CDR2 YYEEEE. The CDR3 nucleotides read TGTGCCAGCAGCTTGGTCCTCGAGACTAGCTCCGAGCAGTACTTC. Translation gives CASSLVLETSSEQYF.

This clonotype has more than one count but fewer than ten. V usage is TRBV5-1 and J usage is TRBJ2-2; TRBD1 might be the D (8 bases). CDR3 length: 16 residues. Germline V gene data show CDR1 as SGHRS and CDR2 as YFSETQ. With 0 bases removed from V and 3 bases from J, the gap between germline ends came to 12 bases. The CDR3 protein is CASSLATGGDTGELFF. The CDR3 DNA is TGCGCCAGCAGCTTGGCCACAGGGGGGGACACCGGGGAGCTGTTTTTT.

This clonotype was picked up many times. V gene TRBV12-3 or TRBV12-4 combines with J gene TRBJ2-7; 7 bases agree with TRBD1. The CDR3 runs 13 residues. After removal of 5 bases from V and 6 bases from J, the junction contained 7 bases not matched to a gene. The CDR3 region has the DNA TGTGCCAGCAGTGTAAACAGGGGCGGCGAGCAGTACTTC. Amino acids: CASSVNRGGEQYF.

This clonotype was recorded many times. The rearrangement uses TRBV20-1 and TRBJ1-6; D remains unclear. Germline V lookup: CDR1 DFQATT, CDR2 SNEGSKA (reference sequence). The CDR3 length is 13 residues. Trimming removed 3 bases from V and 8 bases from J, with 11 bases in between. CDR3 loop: CSASGRWDSPLHF. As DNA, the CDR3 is TGCAGTGCTAGCGGCCGGTGGGATTCACCCCTCCACTTT.

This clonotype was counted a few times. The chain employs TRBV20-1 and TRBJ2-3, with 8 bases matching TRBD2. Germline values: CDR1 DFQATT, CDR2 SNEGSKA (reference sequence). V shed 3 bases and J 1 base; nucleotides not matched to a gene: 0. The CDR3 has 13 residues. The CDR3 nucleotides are TGCAGTGCTAGCGGGGGGGGCACAGATACGCAGTATTTT. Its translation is CSASGGGTDTQYF.

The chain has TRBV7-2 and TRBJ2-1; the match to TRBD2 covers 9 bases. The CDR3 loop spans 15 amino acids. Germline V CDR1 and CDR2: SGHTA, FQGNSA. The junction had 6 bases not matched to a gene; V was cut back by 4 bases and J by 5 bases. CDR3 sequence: CASSSQLAGNNEQFF. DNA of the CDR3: TGTGCCAGCAGCTCCCAACTAGCGGGTAACAATGAGCAGTTCTTC.

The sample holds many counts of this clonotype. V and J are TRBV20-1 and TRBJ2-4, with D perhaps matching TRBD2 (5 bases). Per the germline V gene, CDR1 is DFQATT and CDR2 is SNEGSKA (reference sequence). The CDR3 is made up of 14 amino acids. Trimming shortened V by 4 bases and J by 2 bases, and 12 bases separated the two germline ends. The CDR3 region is CSATSAGPKNIQYF. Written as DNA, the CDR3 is TGCAGTGCTACGTCTGCGGGCCCCAAAAACATTCAGTACTTC.

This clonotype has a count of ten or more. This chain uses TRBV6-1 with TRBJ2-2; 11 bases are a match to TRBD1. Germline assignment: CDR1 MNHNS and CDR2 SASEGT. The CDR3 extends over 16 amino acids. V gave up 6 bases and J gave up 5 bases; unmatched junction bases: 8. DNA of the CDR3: TGTGCCAGCAGGGACAGGGGACAGGGGGAGACCGGGGAGCTGTTTTTT. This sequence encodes CASRDRGQGETGELFF.

The CDR3 DNA reads TGTGCCAGCTCACCCTCCGGGACACTCTCTGGCACCTTC. This gives the protein CASSPSGTLSGTF. The chain has TRBV18 and TRBJ1-2; D possibly corresponds to TRBD1 (6 bases). Germline CDR1 is KGHSH and CDR2 is LQKENI. This CDR3 spans 13 amino acids. V shed 3 bases and J shed 13 bases, with 18 bases lying between them.

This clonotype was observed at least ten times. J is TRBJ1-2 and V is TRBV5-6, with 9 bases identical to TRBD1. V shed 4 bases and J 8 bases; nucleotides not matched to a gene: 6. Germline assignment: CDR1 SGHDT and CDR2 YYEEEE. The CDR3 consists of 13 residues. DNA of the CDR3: TGTGCCAGCAGCCAGGACAGGGGTAGGGGCTACACCTTC. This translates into CASSQDRGRGYTF.

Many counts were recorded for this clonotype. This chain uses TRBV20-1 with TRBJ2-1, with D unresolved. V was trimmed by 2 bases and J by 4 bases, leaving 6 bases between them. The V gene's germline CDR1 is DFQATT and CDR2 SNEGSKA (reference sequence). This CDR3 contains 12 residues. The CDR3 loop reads CSARIGYNEQFF. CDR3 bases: TGCAGTGCTAGAATTGGTTACAATGAGCAGTTCTTC.

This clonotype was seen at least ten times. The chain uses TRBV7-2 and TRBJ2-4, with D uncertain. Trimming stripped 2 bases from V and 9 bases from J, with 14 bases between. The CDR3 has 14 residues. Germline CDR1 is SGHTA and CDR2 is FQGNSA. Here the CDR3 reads CASSLNREPPIQYF. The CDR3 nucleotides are TGTGCCAGCAGCTTAAACCGAGAGCCCCCCATTCAGTACTTC.